These T cell receptor beta chains were read from a single sample in a study of blood T cells in healthy people across ages. TCRdb recomputed calls from the 5' RACE reads with MiXCR, one row per CDR3 protein. This table holds roughly 2 million distinct CDR3 sequences, about 50% found once. Sequencing was done on a sample of blood. The origin of the receptors is a woman in her thirties or forties in good health. The CDR3 runs from the conserved cysteine through the conserved F or W. Each record gives: clone size, D gene, V gene, J gene, CDR3 DNA, CDR3 protein. D genes are given only for firm matches. The size entry is marked missing in some rows and otherwise reads once, few, many or a size class.

clone size: NA; D gene: NA; V gene: TRBV7-3; J gene: TRBJ1-2; CDR3 DNA: TGTGCCAGCAGCTCTCAGGATGACTATGGCTACACCTTC; CDR3 protein: CASSSQDDYGYTF
clone size: NA; D gene: NA; V gene: TRBV15; J gene: TRBJ2-5; CDR3 DNA: TGTGCCACCAGCAGAGATGACACACCCCAAGAGACCCAGTACTTC; CDR3 protein: CATSRDDTPQETQYF
clone size: NA; D gene: TRBD1; V gene: TRBV28; J gene: TRBJ2-5; CDR3 DNA: TGTGCCGGCAGGACCGGGACAGGGCGAGGGGAGGAGACCCAGTACTTC; CDR3 protein: CAGRTGTGRGEETQYF
clone size: NA; D gene: NA; V gene: TRBV6-1; J gene: TRBJ2-1; CDR3 DNA: TGTGCCAGCAGACCCCCCCGGGGGAATCCCTCCTACAATGAGCAGTTCTTC; CDR3 protein: CASRPPRGNPSYNEQFF
clone size: few; D gene: TRBD1; V gene: TRBV28; J gene: TRBJ2-4; CDR3 DNA: TGTGCCAGCAGTTTCGGACAGGGGGGAAACATTCAGTACTTC; CDR3 protein: CASSFGQGGNIQYF
clone size: NA; D gene: TRBD1; V gene: TRBV7-6; J gene: TRBJ2-5; CDR3 DNA: TGTGCCAGCAGCTTATACCTAACAGGGGCCAATGAGCAGTACTTC; CDR3 protein: CASSLYLTGANEQYF
clone size: NA; D gene: NA; V gene: TRBV27; J gene: TRBJ2-6; CDR3 DNA: TGTGCCAGCAGTTTATTGGGGGGTCGTGGGGCCAACGTCCTGACTTTC; CDR3 protein: CASSLLGGRGANVLTF
clone size: NA; D gene: TRBD2; V gene: TRBV6-6; J gene: TRBJ2-1; CDR3 DNA: TGTGCCAGCAGTTACTCGCGAGCGGGGGGGGGTGAGCAGTTCTTC; CDR3 protein: CASSYSRAGGGEQFF
clone size: NA; D gene: NA; V gene: TRBV20-1; J gene: TRBJ1-2; CDR3 DNA: TGCAGTACCGAAAGAACGGTTAACTATGGCTACACCTTC; CDR3 protein: CSTERTVNYGYTF
clone size: few; D gene: NA; V gene: TRBV13; J gene: TRBJ2-1; CDR3 DNA: TGTGCCAGCAGAATCCGCGGGACAGCCTACAATGAGCAGTTCTTC; CDR3 protein: CASRIRGTAYNEQFF
clone size: NA; D gene: TRBD1; V gene: TRBV20-1; J gene: TRBJ1-5; CDR3 DNA: TGCAGTGCTAGCTCGACAGGGAGGGAAACTCGGCGGAATCAGCCCCAGCATTTT; CDR3 protein: CSASSTGRETRRNQPQHF
clone size: NA; D gene: NA; V gene: TRBV29-1; J gene: TRBJ2-3; CDR3 DNA: TGCAGCGTTGTAGTTCCTGATACGCAGTATTTT; CDR3 protein: CSVVVPDTQYF
clone size: NA; D gene: NA; V gene: TRBV24-1; J gene: TRBJ2-3; CDR3 DNA: TGTGCCACCAGTGACCCTGGACGCCCCACAGATACGCAGTATTTT; CDR3 protein: CATSDPGRPTDTQYF
clone size: NA; D gene: NA; V gene: TRBV21-1; J gene: TRBJ2-1; CDR3 DNA: TGTGCCATCCGGGGGAGCATGAGCACCCCCTACAATGAGCAGTTCTTC; CDR3 protein: CAIRGSMSTPYNEQFF
clone size: NA; D gene: TRBD2; V gene: TRBV12-3/TRBV12-4; J gene: TRBJ2-1; CDR3 DNA: TGTGCCAGCAGTCGACTAGCGGGGGATGGGCAGTTCTTC; CDR3 protein: CASSRLAGDGQFF
clone size: few; D gene: TRBD1; V gene: TRBV2; J gene: TRBJ2-1; CDR3 DNA: TGTGCCAGCAGGGCCGGGACAGCGAACAATGAGCAGTTCTTC; CDR3 protein: CASRAGTANNEQFF
clone size: NA; D gene: NA; V gene: TRBV7-2; J gene: TRBJ2-1; CDR3 DNA: TGTGCCAGCAGCTCCACGGTCCTCCCAGTCCACAATGAGCAGTTCTTC; CDR3 protein: CASSSTVLPVHNEQFF
clone size: once; D gene: TRBD1; V gene: TRBV7-2; J gene: TRBJ1-2; CDR3 DNA: TGTGCCAGCAGCCACGGACAGGGATGGGACTATGGCTACACCTTC; CDR3 protein: CASSHGQGWDYGYTF
clone size: NA; D gene: NA; V gene: TRBV11-2; J gene: TRBJ2-3; CDR3 DNA: TGTGCCAGCAGCTCCCCCGGATCGACAGACCCTCCTACGCAGGATTTT; CDR3 protein: CASSSPGSTDPPTQDF
clone size: few; D gene: NA; V gene: TRBV10-2; J gene: TRBJ1-2; CDR3 DNA: TGCGCCAGCAGTGAGGTGCGGCCGTCCTATGGCTACACCTTC; CDR3 protein: CASSEVRPSYGYTF
clone size: few; D gene: NA; V gene: TRBV15; J gene: TRBJ2-1; CDR3 DNA: TGTGCCACCAGCAGAGATGAACGGGGGCCCTACAATGAGCAGTTCTTC; CDR3 protein: CATSRDERGPYNEQFF
clone size: once; D gene: NA; V gene: TRBV27; J gene: TRBJ2-7; CDR3 DNA: TGTGCCAGCAGTTTATCGAGTAGGGCTGAGCAGTACTTC; CDR3 protein: CASSLSSRAEQYF
clone size: few; D gene: NA; V gene: TRBV6-2/TRBV6-3; J gene: TRBJ2-5; CDR3 DNA: TGTGCCAGCAGACTAACGGGACAAGAGACCCAGTACTTC; CDR3 protein: CASRLTGQETQYF
clone size: NA; D gene: TRBD1; V gene: TRBV28; J gene: TRBJ1-2; CDR3 DNA: TGTGCCGGCAGTTCGTACAGGGGGGGTAACTATGGCTACACCTTC; CDR3 protein: CAGSSYRGGNYGYTF
clone size: NA; D gene: NA; V gene: TRBV9; J gene: TRBJ1-1; CDR3 DNA: TGTGCCAGCAGCGTAGGGGGGGGGTTGAACACTGAAGCTTTCTTT; CDR3 protein: CASSVGGGLNTEAFF
clone size: few; D gene: NA; V gene: TRBV14; J gene: TRBJ2-1; CDR3 DNA: TGTGCCAGCAGCCAGGTGGGCAGGTTGAATGAGCAGTTCTTC; CDR3 protein: CASSQVGRLNEQFF
clone size: NA; D gene: TRBD1; V gene: TRBV20-1; J gene: TRBJ1-5; CDR3 DNA: TGCAGTGCTAGAGATACAGACAGGGGATATGATCAGCCCCAGCATTTT; CDR3 protein: CSARDTDRGYDQPQHF
clone size: NA; D gene: NA; V gene: TRBV14; J gene: TRBJ2-4; CDR3 DNA: TGTGCCAGCAGCCATCGGGACCGCAAAAACATTCAGTACTTC; CDR3 protein: CASSHRDRKNIQYF
clone size: NA; D gene: NA; V gene: TRBV29-1; J gene: TRBJ1-2; CDR3 DNA: TGCAGCGTACAACAGAGCTATGGCTACACCTTC; CDR3 protein: CSVQQSYGYTF
clone size: few; D gene: TRBD2; V gene: TRBV20-1; J gene: TRBJ2-3; CDR3 DNA: TGCAGTGCTGGGCGGGGGATGGGTTGGGACACAGATACGCAGTATTTT; CDR3 protein: CSAGRGMGWDTDTQYF
clone size: few; D gene: TRBD1; V gene: TRBV7-2; J gene: TRBJ2-5; CDR3 DNA: TGTGCCAGCAGCTTAGTGACAGGGGGGCGGGAGACCCAGTACTTC; CDR3 protein: CASSLVTGGRETQYF
clone size: NA; D gene: TRBD1; V gene: TRBV4-3; J gene: TRBJ2-1; CDR3 DNA: TGCGCCAGCAGCCAGGCCGACAGGGGCGATGAGCAGTTCTTC; CDR3 protein: CASSQADRGDEQFF
clone size: few; D gene: NA; V gene: TRBV12-3/TRBV12-4; J gene: TRBJ2-4; CDR3 DNA: TGTGCCAGCAAGGATGGGTGGGACATTCAGTACTTC; CDR3 protein: CASKDGWDIQYF
clone size: few; D gene: NA; V gene: TRBV9; J gene: TRBJ2-1; CDR3 DNA: TGTGCCAGCAGCGTTCGCGGGGAGATTTACAATGAGCAGTTCTTC; CDR3 protein: CASSVRGEIYNEQFF
clone size: NA; D gene: NA; V gene: TRBV7-2; J gene: TRBJ2-5; CDR3 DNA: TGTGCCAGCAGCTTAGGACGGCAAGTGACCCAGTACTTC; CDR3 protein: CASSLGRQVTQYF
clone size: NA; D gene: NA; V gene: TRBV7-2; J gene: TRBJ2-3; CDR3 DNA: TGTGCCGGCAGCTCCCCCTCCCGCACAGATACGCAGTATTTT; CDR3 protein: CAGSSPSRTDTQYF
clone size: few; D gene: TRBD2; V gene: TRBV3-1; J gene: TRBJ2-5; CDR3 DNA: TGTGCCAGCAGCCAGAGACTAGCGGGGGGTGGAGAGACCCAGTACTTC; CDR3 protein: CASSQRLAGGGETQYF
clone size: NA; D gene: NA; V gene: TRBV6-6; J gene: TRBJ2-7; CDR3 DNA: TGTGCCAGCAGTTACACGAGGTCGTTGCAGTACTTC; CDR3 protein: CASSYTRSLQYF
clone size: NA; D gene: TRBD1; V gene: TRBV3-1; J gene: TRBJ2-1; CDR3 DNA: TGTGCCAGCGGAACGGGATTACAGGGGCATGAGCAGTTCTTC; CDR3 protein: CASGTGLQGHEQFF
clone size: NA; D gene: TRBD1; V gene: TRBV5-5; J gene: TRBJ2-1; CDR3 DNA: TGTGCCAGCAGCTTGTGGGGACAGAACGAGCAGTTCTTC; CDR3 protein: CASSLWGQNEQFF
clone size: NA; D gene: TRBD2; V gene: TRBV13; J gene: TRBJ2-1; CDR3 DNA: TGTGCCAGCAGCCACCCCGGGGGGGTAGGCAATGAGCAGTTCTTC; CDR3 protein: CASSHPGGVGNEQFF
clone size: few; D gene: NA; V gene: TRBV7-9; J gene: TRBJ2-1; CDR3 DNA: TGTGCCAGCAGCTTAGTACAAGTGGATGAGCAGTTCTTC; CDR3 protein: CASSLVQVDEQFF
clone size: NA; D gene: TRBD2; V gene: TRBV20-1; J gene: TRBJ2-5; CDR3 DNA: TGCAGTGCCGGAGGGACTAGCGCAGAGACCCAGTACTTC; CDR3 protein: CSAGGTSAETQYF
clone size: NA; D gene: TRBD2; V gene: TRBV20-1; J gene: TRBJ2-3; CDR3 DNA: TGCAGTGCTAGACTAGCGGGGACCCATTATAGCACAGATACGCAGTATTTT; CDR3 protein: CSARLAGTHYSTDTQYF
clone size: few; D gene: NA; V gene: TRBV19; J gene: TRBJ2-7; CDR3 DNA: TGTGCCAGTAGTCTCAGGAATTCCGGGACGGTCTCCTACGAGCAGTACTTC; CDR3 protein: CASSLRNSGTVSYEQYF
clone size: few; D gene: TRBD1; V gene: TRBV7-2; J gene: TRBJ2-6; CDR3 DNA: TGTGCCAGCAGCTCAGACAGGGCCTCTGCTGGGGCCAACGTCCTGACTTTC; CDR3 protein: CASSSDRASAGANVLTF
clone size: NA; D gene: NA; V gene: TRBV27; J gene: TRBJ2-3; CDR3 DNA: TGTGCCAGCAGTAGGTGGGTCACAGATACGCAGTATTTT; CDR3 protein: CASSRWVTDTQYF
clone size: NA; D gene: NA; V gene: TRBV6-2/TRBV6-3; J gene: TRBJ2-5; CDR3 DNA: TGTGCCAGCAGTTACTCGCCGGGGACCCTCGGGACCCAGTACTTC; CDR3 protein: CASSYSPGTLGTQYF
clone size: NA; D gene: TRBD1; V gene: TRBV5-1; J gene: TRBJ2-1; CDR3 DNA: TGCGCCAGCGGGCCGGGACAGAATTACAATGAGCAGTTCTTC; CDR3 protein: CASGPGQNYNEQFF
clone size: few; D gene: TRBD2; V gene: TRBV29-1; J gene: TRBJ2-5; CDR3 DNA: TGCAGCGTTGATGGGAGGCGGGGCCGGACTAGCACGGGAGAGACCCAGTACTTC; CDR3 protein: CSVDGRRGRTSTGETQYF
clone size: NA; D gene: NA; V gene: TRBV27; J gene: TRBJ1-1; CDR3 DNA: TGTGCCAGCAGTTTATTAGGGGGGCGCAGGGACACTGAAGCTTTCTTT; CDR3 protein: CASSLLGGRRDTEAFF
clone size: NA; D gene: NA; V gene: TRBV27; J gene: TRBJ2-5; CDR3 DNA: TGTGCCAGCAGTCTCCTAGGGGCCGCCTACAATGAGCAGTACTTC; CDR3 protein: CASSLLGAAYNEQYF
clone size: NA; D gene: TRBD1; V gene: TRBV4-1; J gene: TRBJ2-5; CDR3 DNA: TGCGCCAGCAGCCAATCCGGACAGGGGGCTAGGGAGACCCAGTACTTC; CDR3 protein: CASSQSGQGARETQYF
clone size: NA; D gene: NA; V gene: TRBV3-1; J gene: TRBJ2-3; CDR3 DNA: TGTGCCAGCAGCCCCCGAGGGGCAGTCCCCGATACGCAGTATTTT; CDR3 protein: CASSPRGAVPDTQYF